Listed below are T cell receptor beta chains from one sample, sequenced in a study of preoperative IRX-2 immunotherapy in early breast cancer. Sequencing was performed with immunoSEQ multiplex PCR; in TCRdb, only in-frame clones are kept and a portion is missing. The data show 30,000 to 45,000 clones, around four fifths seen once. The sample consisted of lymph node tissue, taken after IRX-2 immunotherapy. These receptors came from a human donor with breast cancer. The CDR3 runs from the conserved cysteine through the conserved F or W. The D gene is left open where the match is weak. A row's size may be missing; if present it is once, few, many or a size class.

V,size,D,J,CDR3,DNA
TRBV6-4,-,TRBD1,TRBJ2-2,CASSDSLPGGYTGELFF,TGTGCCAGCAGTGACTCCTTGCCAGGGGGCTACACCGGGGAGCTGTTTTTT
TRBV19,-,-,TRBJ1-6,CASRFRDTNSPLHF,TGTGCCAGTAGGTTCCGGGACACTAATTCACCCCTCCACTTT
TRBV6-8,-,-,TRBJ2-7,CASSVTRITYEQYF,TGTGCCAGCAGTGTGACACGAATTACCTACGAGCAGTACTTC
TRBV19,-,-,TRBJ1-5,CASSIIGGERTRNQPQHF,TGTGCCAGTAGTATAATAGGAGGGGAAAGGACCCGCAATCAGCCCCAGCATTTT
TRBV6-8,-,-,TRBJ1-4,CASSYSSLRAGGEKLFF,TGTGCCAGCAGTTACTCGTCACTCCGGGCCGGCGGGGAAAAACTGTTTTTT
TRBV7-4,-,-,TRBJ1-6,CASSWGPEYSSPLHF,TGTGCCAGCAGCTGGGGCCCCGAGTATAGTTCACCCCTCCACTTT
TRBV16,-,-,TRBJ1-5,CASSQTGTQTRPQHF,TGTGCCAGCAGCCAAACCGGGACACAGACTCGGCCCCAGCATTTT
TRBV18,few,-,TRBJ2-5,CASSPEGQETQYF,TGTGCCAGCTCACCAGAGGGCCAAGAGACCCAGTACTTC
TRBV28,-,-,TRBJ1-2,CASSVKGHAYTF,TGTGCCAGCAGTGTAAAGGGGCATGCCTACACCTTC
TRBV11-3,once,-,TRBJ1-2,CASSDTPHSYGYTF,TGTGCCAGCAGCGATACCCCCCACAGCTATGGCTACACCTTC
TRBV11-3,-,-,TRBJ2-7,CASTRSAQDYYEQYF,TGTGCCAGCACCCGGTCGGCACAGGATTACTACGAGCAGTACTTC
TRBV25-1,once,-,TRBJ2-2,CASSDRRGVTGELFF,TGTGCCAGCAGTGATAGGAGGGGAGTCACCGGGGAGCTGTTTTTT
TRBV6-8,-,-,TRBJ1-2,CASSSTVNYGYTF,TGTGCCAGCAGTTCGACAGTAAACTATGGCTACACCTTC
TRBV6-8,-,-,TRBJ2-7,CASSRDTAKKQYF,TGTGCCAGCAGTAGGGACACCGCCAAGAAGCAGTACTTC
TRBV7-7,-,-,TRBJ1-4,CASSFDVWARVNEKLFF,TGTGCCAGCAGCTTTGATGTATGGGCTAGAGTTAATGAAAAACTGTTTTTT
TRBV6-8,-,TRBD1,TRBJ1-2,CASSYKQGADYGYTF,TGTGCCAGCAGTTATAAGCAGGGGGCTGACTATGGCTACACCTTC
TRBV5-5,-,TRBD1,TRBJ1-1,CASSEQGVGTEAFF,TGTGCCAGCAGTGAACAGGGGGTAGGCACTGAAGCTTTCTTT
TRBV7-6,-,TRBD1,TRBJ1-2,CASSGTGADNYGYTF,TGTGCCAGCAGCGGGACAGGGGCGGATAACTATGGCTACACCTTC
TRBV6-8,-,-,TRBJ1-1,CASTTGRLNEAFF,TGTGCCAGCACCACGGGCAGGTTAAATGAAGCTTTCTTT
TRBV6-8,-,-,TRBJ1-2,CASSYSSSAGEVRNYGYTF,TGTGCCAGCAGTTACTCGAGTTCGGCGGGGGAGGTCCGTAACTATGGCTACACCTTC
TRBV5-1,-,-,TRBJ1-4,CASSPDRPNEKLFF,TGCGCCAGCAGCCCGGACAGACCCAATGAAAAACTGTTTTTT
TRBV28,-,TRBD1,TRBJ1-6,CASSLGPPGTVASPLHF,TGTGCCAGCAGTTTAGGTCCCCCCGGGACAGTAGCTTCACCCCTCCACTTT
TRBV18,few,-,TRBJ2-7,CASSPDNSYEQYF,TGTGCCAGCTCACCAGACAACTCCTACGAGCAGTACTTC
TRBV29-1,-,-,TRBJ1-4,CSVVQELTNEKLFF,TGCAGCGTTGTACAGGAGCTAACGAATGAAAAACTGTTTTTT
TRBV7-6,-,TRBD1,TRBJ1-2,CASSFTGQGGVGYTF,TGTGCCAGCAGCTTCACAGGACAGGGAGGGGTTGGCTACACCTTC
TRBV12-5,few,TRBD1,TRBJ1-3,CASKRSTGQGASGNTIYF,TGTGCCAGCAAGCGGTCAACCGGACAGGGGGCATCTGGAAACACCATATATTTT
TRBV12-5,-,-,TRBJ1-2,CASGPGVYRDGYTF,TGTGCCAGCGGGCCGGGGGTTTACAGGGATGGCTACACCTTC
TRBV14,once,-,TRBJ2-7,CASSQDRRTLHEQYF,TGTGCCAGCAGCCAAGACAGACGTACCCTACACGAGCAGTACTTC
TRBV7-7,-,-,TRBJ2-7,CASSFPSGVSSYEQYF,TGTGCCAGCAGCTTCCCATCCGGGGTCAGCTCCTACGAGCAGTACTTC
TRBV19,-,-,TRBJ2-7,CASSVTTATYEQYF,TGTGCCAGTAGTGTGACAACCGCTACCTACGAGCAGTACTTC
TRBV30,few,-,TRBJ1-4,CAWSTGSNEKLFF,TGTGCCTGGAGTACAGGGTCTAATGAAAAACTGTTTTTT
TRBV12-2,-,-,TRBJ1-5,CASRSRTGGGNQPQHF,TGTGCAAGTCGCTCCCGGACAGGGGGCGGCAATCAGCCCCAGCATTTT
TRBV7-1,-,-,TRBJ1-2,CASSGSGTTGYTF,TGTGCCAGCAGCGGATCCGGGACGACCGGCTACACCTTC
TRBV11-3,few,TRBD1,TRBJ1-2,CASKQDPDRGQGYTF,TGTGCCAGCAAACAGGACCCGGACAGGGGGCAAGGCTACACCTTC
TRBV5-1,-,TRBD2,TRBJ2-1,CASSPTSGGYNEQFF,TGCGCCAGCAGCCCCACTAGCGGGGGGTACAATGAGCAGTTCTTC
TRBV28,-,TRBD1,TRBJ1-1,CASSLHQGGNTEAFF,TGTGCCAGCAGTTTACATCAGGGGGGGAACACTGAAGCTTTCTTT
TRBV19,-,-,TRBJ1-5,CASSIAGQPQHF,TGTGCCAGTAGTATCGCCGGTCAGCCCCAGCATTTT
TRBV12-5,few,-,TRBJ2-7,CASTTGLWYEQYF,TGTGCCAGCACCACGGGACTTTGGTACGAGCAGTACTTC
TRBV7-7,-,TRBD1,TRBJ1-2,CASSPEWGQGFNYGYTF,TGTGCCAGCAGCCCTGAGTGGGGACAGGGTTTCAACTATGGCTACACCTTC
TRBV28,-,-,TRBJ1-2,CASSQRDPVEGYTF,TGTGCCAGCAGTCAAAGGGACCCAGTGGAGGGCTACACCTTC
TRBV18,-,TRBD2,TRBJ2-5,CASSPQRERGGGETQYF,TGTGCCAGCTCACCGCAGCGAGAGCGGGGGGGCGGAGAGACCCAGTACTTC
TRBV6-8,once,TRBD1,TRBJ1-2,CASSYSLGQGPFGYGYTF,TGTGCCAGCAGTTACTCCTTGGGACAGGGACCTTTCGGCTATGGCTACACCTTC
TRBV6-8,-,-,TRBJ1-6,CASRMTASSYNSPLHF,TGTGCCAGCAGAATGACAGCGAGCTCCTATAATTCACCCCTCCACTTT
TRBV10-2,once,TRBD2,TRBJ2-3,CASSLTSGGGTDTQYF,TGCGCCAGCAGCTTGACTAGCGGGGGGGGTACAGATACGCAGTATTTT
TRBV18,-,TRBD1,TRBJ2-1,CASSPGRQGANEQFF,TGTGCCAGCTCACCAGGGAGACAGGGAGCCAATGAGCAGTTCTTC
TRBV6-8,-,-,TRBJ2-7,CASTGSRTYEQYF,TGTGCCTCTACCGGGTCTCGGACCTACGAGCAGTACTTC
TRBV6-8,-,-,TRBJ1-2,CASSASRVVDGYTF,TGTGCCAGCAGCGCCTCCAGGGTGGTGGATGGCTACACCTTC
TRBV18,-,TRBD1,TRBJ1-3,CASSPLDRGSSGNTIYF,TGTGCCAGCTCACCTCTGGACAGGGGGAGCTCTGGAAACACCATATATTTT
TRBV7-7,few,-,TRBJ1-2,CASSPSPNKHPNYGYTF,TGTGCCAGCAGCCCAAGCCCAAATAAGCACCCTAACTATGGCTACACCTTC
TRBV11-3,-,-,TRBJ2-1,CASTRTVSYNEQFF,TGTGCCAGCACCAGGACGGTCTCCTACAATGAGCAGTTCTTC
TRBV6-8,-,TRBD1,TRBJ1-5,CASSSRRTGSNQPQHF,TGTGCCAGCAGTTCCCGTCGGACAGGGAGCAATCAGCCCCAGCATTTT
TRBV11-1,-,TRBD2,TRBJ2-1,CASSPGVAGNNEQFF,TGTGCCAGCAGTCCCGGGGTAGCGGGGAACAATGAGCAGTTCTTC
TRBV23-1,-,-,TRBJ2-3,CASSLGFRGTDTQYF,TGCGCCAGCAGTCTAGGGTTTAGAGGCACAGATACGCAGTATTTT
TRBV15,-,-,TRBJ1-1,CATSRGHRNTEAFF,TGTGCCACCAGCAGGGGACATAGGAACACTGAAGCTTTCTTT